Below are 8 T cell receptor beta chains sequenced from a single sample in a study of cytomegalovirus exposure and HLA in healthy donors. The PCR contained 60 Vbeta and 13 Jbeta primers. Clones were read by immunoSEQ multiplex PCR, and TCRdb kept only the in-frame ones, dropping some. The table includes about 150,000 clones, 70% to 80% detected once. Sequenced material: PBMCs. Source of these receptors: a human donor in good health.

Comment on this clone: One end of the junction does not line up with germline, which may come from a read error. The chain recombines TRBV7-9 with TRBJ2-7; 9 bases match TRBD2. The CDR3 sequence is 18 residues long. The germline gives CDR1 SEHNR, CDR2 FQNEAQ (reference sequence). The CDR3 is CSSSFSPAPSGNTYEQYF. DNA for the CDR3: TGTTCCAGCAGCTTCAGCCCCGCCCCTAGCGGGAACACCTACGAGCAGTACTTC. The whole variable domain, remainder taken from reference TRBV7-9 and TRBJ2-7, is DTGVSQNPRHKITKRGQNVTFRCDPISEHNRLYWYRQTLGQGPEFLTYFQNEAQLEKSRLLSDRFSAERPKGSFSTLEIQRTEQGDSAMYLCSSSFSPAPSGNTYEQYFGPGTRLTVT.

The chain has TRBV4-2 and TRBJ2-1; D perhaps matches TRBD2 (6 bases). The CDR3 is 16 amino acids. CDR1 is LGHNA and CDR2 is YNFKEQ in the germline V gene. V lost 2 bases and J lost 2, with 13 bases in between. In DNA, the CDR3 is TGTGCCAGCAGCCAAACGTCCACTAGCCCCTACAATGAGCAGTTCTTC. Translated, it gives CASSQTSTSPYNEQFF.

The rearrangement uses TRBV7-6 and TRBJ2-7, with 8 bases that match TRBD2. This CDR3 has 15 amino acids. Germline V lookup: CDR1 SGHVS, CDR2 FNYEAQ. Trimming at V came to 3 bases and at J to 5 bases, leaving 9 bases not matched to a gene. CDR3 protein: CASSFGTGGANEQYF. The CDR3 region has the DNA TGTGCCAGCAGCTTTGGTACGGGAGGGGCCAACGAGCAGTACTTC.

The V and J genes are TRBV19 and TRBJ2-5; 9 bases match TRBD2. The CDR3 runs to 16 residues. The trim removed 5 bases at V and 4 bases at J, leaving 11 bases unmatched. Germline V lookup: CDR1 LNHDA, CDR2 SQIVND (reference sequence). Here the CDR3 reads CASSLAGYESGETQYF. CDR3 nucleotides: TGTGCCAGTAGTCTAGCGGGGTATGAATCGGGAGAGACCCAGTACTTC.

The V call is TRBV28, the J call TRBJ1-5, with a weak D call TRBD1 (5 bases). V lost 10 bases to trimming and J lost 6 bases, with 19 bases between them. Germline V gene data show CDR1 as MDHEN and CDR2 as SYDVKM. The CDR3 runs 14 residues. In nucleotides, the CDR3 is TGTGCCACCAGGGAGAGGGTCGAAATTCAGCCCCAGCATTTT. Its translation is CATRERVEIQPQHF.

Concerning this clone: The germline gene is not matched at one end of the junction; a read error may be the cause. The genes are TRBV7-6 and TRBJ1-1, with 7 positions matching TRBD1. Per the germline V gene, CDR1 is SGHVS and CDR2 is FNYEAQ. The CDR3 runs to 18 residues. CDR3 residues: CASSLARGGALMNPEAFF. The DNA of the CDR3 is TGTGCCAGCAGCTTAGCAAGAGGGGGCGCTTTAATGAACCCTGAAGCTTTCTTT.

The J gene is TRBJ1-2, the V gene TRBV23-1; possibly TRBD1 for D (5 bases). TRBV23-1 qualifies as an ORF whose function is uncertain. The CDR3 has 17 amino acids. The V and J ends lost 0 bases and 1 base respectively, with 15 bases between them. The CDR3 loop is CASSQSSRASHNYGYTF. CDR3 in DNA: TGCGCCAGCAGTCAATCGTCCAGGGCTTCCCATAACTATGGCTACACCTTC.

The rearrangement links TRBV6-5 to TRBJ1-2; D is unresolved. With 3 bases removed from V and 2 bases from J, the gap between germline ends came to 10 bases. CDR1 is MNHEY, CDR2 SVGAGI, per germline. CDR3 length: 14 amino acids. DNA for the CDR3: TGTGCCAGCAGTTATGATCCGGTGAACTATGGCTACACCTTC. Translation: CASSYDPVNYGYTF.